This T cell receptor (beta chain) was obtained from a study of cytomegalovirus exposure and HLA in healthy donors. Regarding the study as a whole: TRBV6-2, TRBV6-3 and some other V segments were excluded as indistinguishable. There was a cluster of highly shared sequence variants that was likely a sequencing artifact.

In regard to this clone: Its specificity is unknown.

The CDR3 consists of 16 residues. Germline CDR1 and CDR2: LGHNT and FRNRAP. The V gene lost 0 bases and the J gene lost 0 bases, with 11 bases spanning the gap. The PCR ran on 60 Vbeta and 13 Jbeta primers. Sequencing was performed with immunoSEQ multiplex PCR; in TCRdb, only in-frame clones are kept and a portion is missing. Here the sample spans 110,000 to 150,000 clones, around four fifths being singletons. This receptor was identified in a male donor in good health and CMV-seronegative. Sequencing was performed on PBMCs. The V call is TRBV12-5, the J call TRBJ1-2; TRBD1 is a possible D gene (6 bases). The CDR3 DNA follows: TGTGCTAGTGGTTTGGTCAACAGGGTTTCTAACTATGGCTACACCTTC. Its protein is CASGLVNRVSNYGYTF. Full variable domain (rest looked up from reference TRBV12-5 and TRBJ1-2): DARVTQTPRHKVTEMGQEVTMRCQPILGHNTVFWYRQTMMQGLELLAYFRNRAPLDDSGMPKDRFSAEMPDATLATLKIQPSEPRDSAVYFCASGLVNRVSNYGYTFGSGTRLTVV.